This T cell receptor beta chain originates from a study of graft-versus-host responses after intestinal transplantation. This clone was seen only once. Its specificity is not known. Libraries were prepared by immunoSEQ multiplex PCR; TCRdb keeps only in-frame clonotypes and omits some of them. The data contain 40,000 to 55,000 clones, approximately 95% of them singletons. Trimming took 4 bases from V and 4 from J, leaving 10 bases between them. CDR3 length: 13 residues. The germline CDR1 and CDR2 sequences are MGHDK and SYGVNS. Sequences were derived from unstimulated CD8+ T cells sorted from spleen or lymph node cells, sampled before transplant. This sequence joins TRBV25-1 and TRBJ1-1; D is perhaps TRBD1 (6 bases). The clonotype originates from a human donor who was the organ donor for an intestinal transplant. CDR3 sequence: CASSVGGGTEAFF. As DNA, the CDR3 is TGTGCCAGCAGTGTCGGGGGCGGCACTGAAGCTTTCTTT.